The clone carrying this T cell receptor beta chain was observed once. The target antigen is unknown. There are 15 residues in the CDR3. Trimming removed 6 bases from V and 6 bases from J, with 18 bases in between. Germline V gene sequence: CDR1 LNHDA, CDR2 SQIVND (reference sequence). Assay: immunoSEQ multiplex PCR; the TCRdb copy retains only in-frame clones and omits some. The data show around 2.5 million clones, roughly 93% seen once. The source of the sample is a study of shared clonotypes between healthy human individuals. Points from the study as a whole: Several donors held about 5.1% of naive CD4 clonotypes in common. Only blood was sampled; tissue repertoires likely differ.

V and J are TRBV19 and TRBJ1-5, with D tentatively TRBD1 (5 bases). The TCR sequence derives from a man aged 18 to 29 in good health. Some clones in this sample may be carry-over from other donors' samples. Sequencing input: naive CD4+ T cells from PBMCs. As to subset: CD45RA+ positively selected. Here the CDR3 reads CASSADTSRGQPQHF. The CDR3 bases are TGTGCCAGTAGCGCGGACACATCGAGGGGTCAGCCCCAGCATTTT.